This T cell receptor beta chain comes out of a study of neoadjuvant anti-PD-1 for oral cavity cancer. Clones were read by immunoSEQ multiplex PCR, and TCRdb kept only the in-frame ones, dropping some. Of some 10,000 clones in the sample, about 64% were seen once. Time point in this sample: after neoadjuvant nivolumab, at surgical resection. The TCR comes from a person aged 35 to 85 with oral cavity squamous cell carcinoma. The starting material was tumor tissue, obtained after nivolumab (anti-PD-1) treatment.

Here the CDR3 reads CASSEDGGNNEQFF. CDR3 nucleotide sequence: TGTGCCAGCAGTGAAGACGGGGGAAACAATGAGCAGTTCTTC. The rearrangement links TRBV25-1 to TRBJ2-1; a weak D match, TRBD2 (6 bases). This CDR3 is 14 amino acids long. The V gene lost 2 bases and the J gene lost 5 bases, with 10 bases spanning the gap. Germline-derived CDR1 and CDR2 are MGHDK and SYGVNS. The full variable domain, rest sourced from reference TRBV25-1 and TRBJ2-1, is EADIYQTPRYLVIGTGKKITLECSQTMGHDKMYWYQQDPGMELHLIHYSYGVNSTEKGDLSSESTVSRIRTEHFPLTLESARPSHTSQYLCASSEDGGNNEQFFGPGTRLTVL.